Listed below are T cell receptor beta chains from one sample, sequenced in a study of blood T cell repertoires in COVID-19. Generated by immunoSEQ multiplex PCR, the TCRdb table keeps only in-frame clones and is missing some. The data contain 330,000 or so clones, over 80% of them seen just once; the ten biggest clones take up about 4.7%. The sequencing sample was made of PBMCs or T cells enriched from blood (not recorded which). The receptors derive from a man in his thirties or forties who had recovered from COVID-19. Both conserved end residues are part of each CDR3. Each record gives: clone size, J gene, D gene, V gene, CDR3 DNA, CDR3 protein. A D gene is named only where the DNA matches it firmly. Some rows have no size entry. The others give once, few or many, or a class for an expanded clone.

clone size: NA; J gene: TRBJ2-1; D gene: TRBD1; V gene: TRBV13; CDR3 DNA: TGTGCCAGCAGCCCCGGGACAGGGGCCTACAATGAGCAGTTCTTC; CDR3 protein: CASSPGTGAYNEQFF
clone size: NA; J gene: TRBJ1-2; D gene: TRBD1; V gene: TRBV5-1; CDR3 DNA: TGCGCCAGCAGCTTGAACCCGGGACAGGGCTATGGCTACACCTTC; CDR3 protein: CASSLNPGQGYGYTF
clone size: NA; J gene: TRBJ1-4; D gene: NA; V gene: TRBV2; CDR3 DNA: TGTGCCAGCAGTGCCTCCCGGACAGCTAATGAAAAACTGTTTTTT; CDR3 protein: CASSASRTANEKLFF
clone size: NA; J gene: TRBJ2-3; D gene: TRBD1; V gene: TRBV20-1; CDR3 DNA: TGCAGTGCTAGTTTGGACAGGGGGCCAGATACGCAGTATTTT; CDR3 protein: CSASLDRGPDTQYF
clone size: NA; J gene: TRBJ2-7; D gene: TRBD1; V gene: TRBV28; CDR3 DNA: TGTGCCAGCACCTCCTTAGGGACAGGGGTTTACGAGCAGTACTTC; CDR3 protein: CASTSLGTGVYEQYF
clone size: once; J gene: TRBJ2-2; D gene: NA; V gene: TRBV24-1; CDR3 DNA: TGTGCCACCAGTGAGCAGGATAAGGACACCGGGGAGCTGTTTTTT; CDR3 protein: CATSEQDKDTGELFF
clone size: NA; J gene: TRBJ1-2; D gene: NA; V gene: TRBV28; CDR3 DNA: TGTGCCACCAGTTATGGACAAGCCTTAAACTATGGCTACACCTTC; CDR3 protein: CATSYGQALNYGYTF
clone size: NA; J gene: TRBJ2-7; D gene: NA; V gene: TRBV27; CDR3 DNA: TGTGCCAGCAGCCCCGAGAACTCCGCCTACGAGCAGTACTTC; CDR3 protein: CASSPENSAYEQYF
clone size: NA; J gene: TRBJ1-1; D gene: NA; V gene: TRBV6-8; CDR3 DNA: TGTGCCAGCAGTTGCCCGGGGGTGAATGGGACTGAAGCTTTCTTT; CDR3 protein: CASSCPGVNGTEAFF
clone size: NA; J gene: TRBJ1-2; D gene: TRBD1; V gene: TRBV28; CDR3 DNA: TGTGCCAGCAGTACCCCGGGACAGATGAATTATGGCTACACCTTC; CDR3 protein: CASSTPGQMNYGYTF
clone size: NA; J gene: TRBJ2-1; D gene: TRBD2; V gene: TRBV11-1; CDR3 DNA: TGTGCCAGCAGCCATAGCGGGGGGACCTACAATGAGCAGTTCTTC; CDR3 protein: CASSHSGGTYNEQFF
clone size: few; J gene: TRBJ1-6; D gene: NA; V gene: TRBV28; CDR3 DNA: TGTGCCAGCAGTTTTGGGCACCCTAATTCACCCCTCCACTTT; CDR3 protein: CASSFGHPNSPLHF
clone size: NA; J gene: TRBJ2-7; D gene: TRBD1; V gene: TRBV28; CDR3 DNA: TGTGCCAGCAGTCGCAGGGGGCGGGACGAGCAGTACTTC; CDR3 protein: CASSRRGRDEQYF
clone size: NA; J gene: TRBJ2-1; D gene: TRBD2; V gene: TRBV5-1; CDR3 DNA: TGCGCCAGCAGCTTTCTAGCGGGGGCAGCAGATGATGAGCAGTTCTTC; CDR3 protein: CASSFLAGAADDEQFF
clone size: NA; J gene: TRBJ1-4; D gene: NA; V gene: TRBV5-1; CDR3 DNA: TGCGCCAGCAGCGGGGAGCAGTTCACTAATGAAAAACTGTTTTTT; CDR3 protein: CASSGEQFTNEKLFF
clone size: NA; J gene: TRBJ1-4; D gene: NA; V gene: TRBV6-5; CDR3 DNA: TGTGCCAGCAGTTACTCAGGGGTGAATAGTGAAAAACTGTTTTTT; CDR3 protein: CASSYSGVNSEKLFF
clone size: few; J gene: TRBJ1-5; D gene: TRBD1; V gene: TRBV15; CDR3 DNA: TGTGCCACCAGCAGAGGACAGGGAAGCAATCAGCCCCAGCATTTT; CDR3 protein: CATSRGQGSNQPQHF
clone size: NA; J gene: TRBJ1-6; D gene: TRBD1; V gene: TRBV7-8; CDR3 DNA: TGTGCCAGCAGCATTAGGACAGGGGCTAATTCACCCCTCCACTTT; CDR3 protein: CASSIRTGANSPLHF
clone size: once; J gene: TRBJ1-3; D gene: TRBD1; V gene: TRBV18; CDR3 DNA: TGTGCCAGCTCGGAGGGACAGAGCTCTGGAAACACCATATATTTT; CDR3 protein: CASSEGQSSGNTIYF
clone size: NA; J gene: TRBJ1-2; D gene: NA; V gene: TRBV28; CDR3 DNA: TGTGCCAGCAGTCAGCCCGGGACTCAGCTTTTTGGCTACACCTTC; CDR3 protein: CASSQPGTQLFGYTF
clone size: NA; J gene: TRBJ2-1; D gene: TRBD2; V gene: TRBV10-1; CDR3 DNA: TGCGCCAGCAGTGGGGGTAGCGGGGGAAATGAGCAGTTCTTC; CDR3 protein: CASSGGSGGNEQFF
clone size: NA; J gene: TRBJ1-1; D gene: TRBD1; V gene: TRBV28; CDR3 DNA: TGTGCCAGCAGGGGACAGGGGGCAACTGAAGCTTTCTTT; CDR3 protein: CASRGQGATEAFF
clone size: NA; J gene: TRBJ2-3; D gene: TRBD1; V gene: TRBV5-5; CDR3 DNA: TGTGCCAGCAGCTTGCTGACAGGGGGGGAAGATACGCAGTATTTT; CDR3 protein: CASSLLTGGEDTQYF
clone size: NA; J gene: TRBJ1-1; D gene: TRBD1; V gene: TRBV5-4; CDR3 DNA: TGTGCCAGCAGCTCGGTTCTGGGACAGGGGTTCCGTACTGAAGCTTTCTTT; CDR3 protein: CASSSVLGQGFRTEAFF
clone size: NA; J gene: TRBJ2-1; D gene: TRBD2; V gene: TRBV5-6; CDR3 DNA: TGTGCCAGCAGCTTGGGCGGGGGGGCGTTTGATGAGCAGTTCTTC; CDR3 protein: CASSLGGGAFDEQFF
clone size: NA; J gene: TRBJ1-4; D gene: TRBD1; V gene: TRBV19; CDR3 DNA: TGTGCCAGTAGCAGAAAGGGGGCGCCCCTTGGTGAAAAACTGTTTTTT; CDR3 protein: CASSRKGAPLGEKLFF
clone size: NA; J gene: TRBJ1-6; D gene: NA; V gene: TRBV10-2; CDR3 DNA: TGCGCCAGCAGTGTCCGGGGAACTTATAATTCACCCCTCCACTTT; CDR3 protein: CASSVRGTYNSPLHF
clone size: NA; J gene: TRBJ2-1; D gene: TRBD1; V gene: TRBV5-1; CDR3 DNA: TGCGCCAGCCGAGGACAGGGTGGCGACAATGAGCAGTTCTTC; CDR3 protein: CASRGQGGDNEQFF
clone size: once; J gene: TRBJ1-2; D gene: NA; V gene: TRBV6-5; CDR3 DNA: TGTGCCAGCAGTCCAAGGGAGAGGAGACTTGGCTACACCTTC; CDR3 protein: CASSPRERRLGYTF
clone size: NA; J gene: TRBJ2-1; D gene: TRBD1; V gene: TRBV19; CDR3 DNA: TGTGCCACCAACCGGGACAGGGAGGGGTACAATGAGCAGTTCTTC; CDR3 protein: CATNRDREGYNEQFF
clone size: NA; J gene: TRBJ2-5; D gene: NA; V gene: TRBV15; CDR3 DNA: TGTGCCACCAGCAGAGGGGGGGTACTAGGGACCCAGTACTTC; CDR3 protein: CATSRGGVLGTQYF
clone size: NA; J gene: TRBJ1-6; D gene: NA; V gene: TRBV28; CDR3 DNA: TGTGCCAGCAACCCGGACAGCTCCTATAATTCACCCCTCCACTTT; CDR3 protein: CASNPDSSYNSPLHF
clone size: NA; J gene: TRBJ1-2; D gene: NA; V gene: TRBV11-2; CDR3 DNA: TGTGCCAGCAGCTCACAGGGAGGGGGCTACACCTTC; CDR3 protein: CASSSQGGGYTF
clone size: once; J gene: TRBJ1-2; D gene: TRBD1; V gene: TRBV5-4; CDR3 DNA: TGTGCCAGCAGCTTGGCTAGGGACAGGGGCTATGGCTACACCTTC; CDR3 protein: CASSLARDRGYGYTF
clone size: NA; J gene: TRBJ1-1; D gene: NA; V gene: TRBV11-3; CDR3 DNA: TGTGCCAGCAGCAAACAGGGCTTGAACACTGAAGCTTTCTTT; CDR3 protein: CASSKQGLNTEAFF
clone size: NA; J gene: TRBJ2-1; D gene: TRBD2; V gene: TRBV5-1; CDR3 DNA: TGCGCCAGCAGCTTAAACGGGGGGGATTACAATGAGCAGTTCTTC; CDR3 protein: CASSLNGGDYNEQFF
clone size: NA; J gene: TRBJ2-7; D gene: NA; V gene: TRBV30; CDR3 DNA: TGTGCCTGGAGTGTACTGTCTTTACTAAGCTCCTACGAGCAGTACTTC; CDR3 protein: CAWSVLSLLSSYEQYF
clone size: NA; J gene: TRBJ2-7; D gene: TRBD1; V gene: TRBV18; CDR3 DNA: TGTGCCAGCTCACCGGGGGGACAGGGGGAAGGGTACGAGCAGTACTTC; CDR3 protein: CASSPGGQGEGYEQYF
clone size: NA; J gene: TRBJ2-1; D gene: NA; V gene: TRBV21-1; CDR3 DNA: TGTGCCAGCGGAGAAAGGCCGAGCTCCTACAATGAGCAGTTCTTC; CDR3 protein: CASGERPSSYNEQFF
clone size: NA; J gene: TRBJ1-6; D gene: NA; V gene: TRBV7-8; CDR3 DNA: TGTGCCAGCAGCTTAGCCGGGACATGGGATTCACCCCTCCACTTT; CDR3 protein: CASSLAGTWDSPLHF
clone size: NA; J gene: TRBJ1-1; D gene: NA; V gene: TRBV6-6; CDR3 DNA: TGTGCCAGCAGTTACCCACCGGACAGCGCCCAGACTGAAGCTTTCTTT; CDR3 protein: CASSYPPDSAQTEAFF
clone size: NA; J gene: TRBJ2-3; D gene: TRBD2; V gene: TRBV7-9; CDR3 DNA: TGTGCCAGCAGCTCCTCCGGGACTAGCGGGGGAGTGAGGCAGTATTTT; CDR3 protein: CASSSSGTSGGVRQYF
clone size: NA; J gene: TRBJ1-5; D gene: TRBD1; V gene: TRBV2; CDR3 DNA: TGTGCCAGCAGGGAAGACAGGGTAAATGGCAATCAGCCCCAGCATTTT; CDR3 protein: CASREDRVNGNQPQHF
clone size: NA; J gene: TRBJ2-5; D gene: TRBD2; V gene: TRBV18; CDR3 DNA: TGTGCCAGCTCTCGGACTAGCGGAAACTTTGGGACCCAGTACTTC; CDR3 protein: CASSRTSGNFGTQYF
clone size: NA; J gene: TRBJ1-6; D gene: TRBD1; V gene: TRBV5-1; CDR3 DNA: TGCGCCAGCAGCCCAAGGGGGCTGAATTCACCCCTCCACTTT; CDR3 protein: CASSPRGLNSPLHF
clone size: many; J gene: TRBJ1-1; D gene: TRBD1; V gene: TRBV9; CDR3 DNA: TGTGCCAGCACTTACGGACAGGGGGCTACTGAAGCTTTCTTT; CDR3 protein: CASTYGQGATEAFF
clone size: NA; J gene: TRBJ1-6; D gene: TRBD1; V gene: TRBV7-2; CDR3 DNA: TGTGCCAGCAGCTACAACAGGGGGAATTCACCCCTCCACTTT; CDR3 protein: CASSYNRGNSPLHF
clone size: NA; J gene: TRBJ2-5; D gene: TRBD2; V gene: TRBV18; CDR3 DNA: TGTGCCAGCTCACCGCCGGGACTAGCGCTAGAGACCCAGTACTTC; CDR3 protein: CASSPPGLALETQYF
clone size: NA; J gene: TRBJ2-1; D gene: NA; V gene: TRBV20-1; CDR3 DNA: TGCAGTGCTAGTTGGCTAGCCTACGGAAATGAGCAGTTCTTC; CDR3 protein: CSASWLAYGNEQFF
clone size: NA; J gene: TRBJ1-1; D gene: NA; V gene: TRBV6-5; CDR3 DNA: TGTGCCAGCAGCCTGCAGGGAGGTACTGAAGCTTTCTTT; CDR3 protein: CASSLQGGTEAFF
clone size: once; J gene: TRBJ2-1; D gene: NA; V gene: TRBV11-3; CDR3 DNA: TGTGCCAGCAGCCTAACGCGGAGATCCTACAATGAGCAGTTCTTC; CDR3 protein: CASSLTRRSYNEQFF